This is a list of T cell receptor beta chains from one sample in a study of shared clonotypes between healthy human individuals. Assay: immunoSEQ multiplex PCR; the TCRdb copy retains only in-frame clones and omits some. The sample holds about 1.5 million clones, about 96% seen once. Specimen: naive CD4+ T cells sorted from blood. The receptors were sampled from a man aged 25 to 45 in good health. Each CDR3 is given with its conserved first and last residue. Fields, in order: J gene, V gene, CDR3 protein.

TRBJ2-1 TRBV5-1 CASSFLSSQSYNEQFF
TRBJ1-4 TRBV21-1 CASSKALTHRTATNEKLFF
TRBJ2-7 TRBV30 CAWSDGAGEQYF
TRBJ2-7 TRBV18 CASSVGLGGLDEQYF
TRBJ2-7 TRBV5-4 CASSFSGRAYEQYF
TRBJ2-5 TRBV5-1 CASSLAGTRKETQYF
TRBJ1-1 TRBV18 CASSPGGRVGTEAFF
TRBJ2-2 TRBV7-9 CASSSPKLGELFF
TRBJ1-1 TRBV6-6 CASSYGWGGDTEAFF
TRBJ2-7 TRBV2 CASSEGSSGAYVKQYF
TRBJ2-1 TRBV14 CASSQATSGRASYNEQFF
TRBJ2-7 TRBV4-1 CASSRALTELNYEQYF
TRBJ2-7 TRBV19 CASSPGTGEQYF
TRBJ2-7 TRBV6-5 CASIATIGPYEQYF
TRBJ2-5 TRBV25-1 CASSAQTSTAGGTQYF
TRBJ2-1 TRBV7-9 CASIYPPAGGVNNEQFF
TRBJ2-3 TRBV2 CASRIGSPSTDTQYF